This T cell receptor beta chain was found in a study of OX40 agonist ivuxolimab in advanced cancers. Background for the entire study: The costimulatory receptor OX40 (CD134) was targeted by ivuxolimab, a fully human IgG2 agonistic monoclonal antibody. The point of sequencing TCRbeta in the periphery was to test whether ivuxolimab changed TCR sequence diversity and drove clonal T-cell expansion. Intravenous ivuxolimab was administered to patients every 2 weeks at six dose levels: 0.01, 0.1, 0.3, 1.5, 3 and 10 mg/kg. Prior anti-PD-1, anti-PD-L1 or anti-CTLA-4 therapy was permitted, and checkpoint inhibitors had been received by 30% to 40% of dose-escalation patients. The paper covers the monotherapy dose-escalation part of the phase I ivuxolimab trial, which included N ≈ 52 patients. In the dose-escalation cohort, around four fifths of patients were male, and the mean age was around 65 years with a range of roughly 20 to 79. Of the roughly 53 patients in dose escalation, around 19 had hepatocellular carcinoma, about 15 had melanoma, 9 had renal cell carcinoma and 9 had head and neck cancer. Partial responses occurred in three dose-escalation patients: two with cutaneous melanoma and one with hepatocellular carcinoma.

To sequence the TCRbeta CDR3 region, genomic DNA was isolated from the sorted cells. The immunoSEQ Assay was used for sequencing of TCRbeta CDR3 regions. TCRdb provides this immuneACCESS table in a form limited to in-frame rearrangements. Some clones are lacking; in checked studies, under half of them reflect an unresolved V gene, and why the rest are absent is not known. This sample is represented by tens of thousands of clones; just under 85% of them were singletons. Of the sample, around 1.8% is held by the ten largest clones. Study-level results and caveats: Low levels of normalized T-cell clonal expansion were also seen in some patients who did not respond. On average, CD8+ T cells showed more expanded clones than CD4+ T cells after ivuxolimab. The antigen specificity of the peripheral T cells that underwent clonal expansion was not determined. In partial responders in the 0.1-3.0 mg/kg groups, normalized peripheral clonal expansion was found to be among the lowest, especially among CD8+ T cells. At doses of 0.1 to 3.0 mg/kg, clonal expansion of both CD4+ and CD8+ T cells in blood was seen between baseline and week 6.

About this clone: Its antigen remains undetermined. Base quality data are lacking; no much larger clone is found one base away.

The trial excluded patients who had a history of autoimmune disease or who were on systemic immunosuppression. Peripheral blood for TCR sequencing was collected from all dose cohorts at baseline, on cycle 4 day 1, and on cycle 7 day 1. Samples were obtained from an open-label, multicenter, first-in-human phase I dose-escalation trial of ivuxolimab. Adults with locally advanced or metastatic head and neck squamous cell, hepatocellular, melanoma or renal cell carcinoma were enrolled in the trial. CD4+ and CD8+ T cells were sorted separately from peripheral blood before TCR sequencing. There are 15 amino acids in the CDR3, from cysteine to phenylalanine inclusive. Here the CDR3 DNA is all that survives: 45 bases in frame from base 1. The germline V gene (reference sequence) yields LNHDA for CDR1 and SQIVND for CDR2. Germline trimming: 0 bases from V, 4 bases from J; junction bases outside gene matches: 6.

The specimen was CD4+ or CD8+ T cells sorted from blood, collected in a trial of the OX40 agonist ivuxolimab. This sequence originates from an adult with an advanced solid tumor such as melanoma, head and neck, liver or kidney cancer. The chain was built from TRBV19 and TRBJ2-7; the central 7 bases match TRBD1. The bases are TGTGCCAGTAGTATAGACTACAGGGGTGTTTACGAGCAGTACTTC. This translates into CASSIDYRGVYEQYF.